Presented here are 16 T cell receptor beta chains from one specimen sequenced in a study of T cell responses to AZD1222 COVID-19 vaccine. The table came from immunoSEQ multiplex PCR; TCRdb's copy has only in-frame clones and leaves some out. The sample holds 150,000 to 180,000 clones, 75% to 90% seen once. This specimen consisted of peripheral blood, obtained after recovery from COVID-19. All receptors come from an adult who had recovered from COVID-19.

The chain uses TRBV2 and TRBJ2-7; 7 positions agree with TRBD1. With 7 bases clipped from V and 0 bases from J, the junction kept 6 bases outside the gene matches. The CDR3 covers 14 residues. Germline V gene data show CDR1 as SNHLY and CDR2 as FYNNEI. The CDR3 DNA reads TGTGCCAGCATCCCCGGGACAGACTCCTACGAGCAGTACTTC. Protein: CASIPGTDSYEQYF.

The chain combines TRBV5-1 with TRBJ2-3; no clear D gene. V was cut by 5 bases and J by 0 bases, with 13 bases left in between. Germline loops: CDR1 SGHRS, CDR2 YFSETQ. This CDR3 contains 15 residues. The CDR3 DNA sequence: TGCGCCAGCAGGAGTCAGTCCTCTAGCACAGATACGCAGTATTTT. Translated, it gives CASRSQSSSTDTQYF.

The CDR3 loop reads CASSLRGWGTDTQYF. The CDR3 DNA sequence: TGTGCCAGCAGCCTAAGAGGCTGGGGGACAGATACGCAGTATTTT. The chain employs TRBV7-8 and TRBJ2-3; D tentatively fits TRBD1 or TRBD2 (5 bases each). This CDR3 comprises 15 residues. Trimming took off 5 bases at V and 3 bases at J, with 15 bases between the two ends. Germline loops: CDR1 SGHVS, CDR2 FQNEAQ.

The rearrangement links TRBV27 to TRBJ2-3, with 9 bases identical to TRBD2. From germline, CDR1 is MNHEY and CDR2 SMNVEV (reference sequence). This CDR3 contains 15 residues. V was pared by 1 base and J by 6 bases, with 5 bases of the junction left unmatched. Here the CDR3 reads CASSLWGSGSDTQYF. The CDR3 DNA sequence: TGTGCCAGCAGTTTATGGGGTAGCGGGAGTGATACGCAGTATTTT.

The genes are TRBV5-1 and TRBJ1-6, with D hard to call. The CDR3 covers 16 residues. Looked up from germline, CDR1 is SGHRS and CDR2 is YFSETQ. Trimming removed 4 bases at V and 7 bases at J, with 18 bases between. CDR3 residues: CASSPSSGRLNSPLHF. The CDR3 nucleotides are TGCGCCAGCAGCCCCTCGTCGGGCCGTCTAAATTCACCCCTCCACTTT.

This rearrangement joins TRBV7-9 to TRBJ2-1; D gene ambiguous. Germline V gene data show CDR1 as SEHNR and CDR2 as FQNEAQ (reference sequence). This CDR3 has 12 amino acids. Trimming removed 1 base at V and 7 bases at J, with 5 bases between. CDR3 protein: CASSLVGNEQFF. DNA for the CDR3: TGTGCCAGCAGCTTAGTTGGGAATGAGCAGTTCTTC.

The chain couples TRBV27 to TRBJ1-5; 7 nucleotides agree with TRBD1. The length of the CDR3 is 20 residues. Per germline, CDR1 MNHEY and CDR2 SMNVEV (reference sequence). V lost 2 bases to trimming and J lost 0 bases; unmatched junction nucleotides: 16. CDR3 coding DNA: TGTGCCAGCAGTTTAAGAGGTCTTGTGGGACAGCGAAATAGCAATCAGCCCCAGCATTTT. It yields the protein CASSLRGLVGQRNSNQPQHF.

The chain combines TRBV6-5 with TRBJ2-5; possible D gene TRBD1, 6 bases. Trimming took off 8 bases at V and 4 bases at J, with 14 bases between the two ends. This CDR3 is 13 amino acids long. The germline V gene has CDR1 MNHEY and CDR2 SVGAGI. Written as DNA, the CDR3 is TGTGCCAGCGTGTACAGGGTAAGAGAGACCCAGTACTTC. Translating it yields CASVYRVRETQYF.

The chain carries TRBV7-2 and TRBJ1-2; D gene ambiguous. V lost 1 base to trimming and J lost 2 bases, with 5 bases between them. Germline CDR1 is SGHTA and CDR2 is FQGNSA. This CDR3 is 13 amino acids long. Here the CDR3 DNA reads TGTGCCAGCAGCTTAGAAGCGAACTATGGCTACACCTTC. Translated, it gives CASSLEANYGYTF.

The chain links TRBV6-1 to TRBJ1-2, with 8 bases lining up with TRBD1. V dropped 2 bases and J dropped 2; count of bases not matched to a gene: 4. Germline CDR1 and CDR2: MNHNS and SASEGT. The CDR3 is 15 amino acids. For the CDR3, the DNA is TGTGCCAGCAGTGAATGGACAGGGCCGAACTATGGCTACACCTTC. Encoded protein: CASSEWTGPNYGYTF.

This chain uses TRBV7-9 with TRBJ1-6, with a weak D call TRBD1 (5 bases). The germline gives CDR1 SEHNR, CDR2 FQNEAQ (reference sequence). V was pared by 11 bases and J by 6 bases, with 11 bases between. The CDR3 covers 12 residues. The chain's CDR3 is CALGDGNSPLHF. The CDR3 DNA is TGTGCCCTCGGGGACGGTAATTCACCCCTCCACTTT.

The chain has TRBV5-6 and TRBJ2-1, with 15 positions matching TRBD2. The CDR3 sequence is 15 residues long. The trim removed 3 bases at V and 10 bases at J, leaving 5 bases unmatched. From germline, CDR1 is SGHDT and CDR2 YYEEEE. The CDR3 here is CASSWGLAGGSEQFF. The CDR3 nucleotides are TGTGCCAGCAGCTGGGGACTAGCGGGAGGAAGCGAGCAGTTCTTC.

The table lists this clone with a count of one. The chain recombines TRBV7-8 with TRBJ2-3; TRBD2 matches at 8 bases. The CDR3 extends over 17 amino acids. The germline CDR1 and CDR2 sequences are SGHVS and FQNEAQ. V trimming: 2 bases; J trimming: 3 bases; junction bases outside the gene matches: 10. The CDR3 sequence is CASSLQSGTSETDTQYF. In nucleotides, the CDR3 is TGTGCCAGCAGCTTACAGTCCGGGACTAGTGAAACAGATACGCAGTATTTT.

Remarks on this clone: Other DNA sequences within the sample encode an identical CDR3. The genes are TRBV19 and TRBJ1-1; no clear D gene. The V and J ends lost 1 base and 1 base respectively, with 7 bases between them. The CDR3 sequence is 14 residues long. Germline CDR1 and CDR2: LNHDA and SQIVND (reference sequence). The CDR3 nucleotides read TGTGCCAGTAGTATAGCAGCGGGGAACACTGAAGCTTTCTTT. Translation gives CASSIAAGNTEAFF. The full variable domain, completed using reference TRBV19 and TRBJ1-1, is DGGITQSPKYLFRKEGQNVTLSCEQNLNHDAMYWYRQDPGQGLRLIYYSQIVNDFQKGDIAEGYSVSREKKESFPLTVTSAQKNPTAFYLCASSIAAGNTEAFFGQGTRLTVV.

The CDR3 nucleotides are TGTGCCAGCAGCTTGCGGTGGGGCAGTGGCTACACCTTC. Residues: CASSLRWGSGYTF. The chain employs TRBV5-6 and TRBJ1-2, with D tentatively TRBD1 (5 bases). This CDR3 is 13 amino acids long. Per the germline V gene, CDR1 is SGHDT and CDR2 is YYEEEE. V gave up 1 base and J gave up 7 bases, with 11 bases separating them.

J is TRBJ2-7 and V is TRBV9; 8 nucleotides line up with TRBD2. The CDR3 consists of 17 residues. The V gene's germline CDR1 is SGDLS and CDR2 YYNGEE. Trimming cost V 0 bases and J 4 bases; bases outside gene matches: 12. DNA for the CDR3: TGTGCCAGCAGCGTAGGGGGCGAGGCGGGAGGTCGGTACGAGCAGTACTTC. As protein: CASSVGGEAGGRYEQYF. Using reference TRBV9 and TRBJ2-7 for the parts outside the CDR3, the full variable domain is DSGVTQTPKHLITATGQRVTLRCSPRSGDLSVYWYQQSLDQGLQFLIQYYNGEERAKGNILERFSAQQFPDLHSELNLSSLELGDSALYFCASSVGGEAGGRYEQYFGPGTRLTVT.